A selection of T cell receptor beta chains follows, all from one sample in a study of T cell responses to AZD1222 COVID-19 vaccine. Repertoires were generated with immunoSEQ multiplex PCR, while TCRdb's copy carries only in-frame clones and drops some. The profile shows around 100,000 clones, 70% to 90% of them singletons. The sequences come from peripheral blood, collected 28 days after the second AZD1222 dose. The receptor source for this set is an adult who received the AZD1222 COVID-19 vaccine. Both conserved end residues are part of each CDR3. D genes are given only for firm matches. Clone size, where shown, is once, few, many, or a class for clones that have expanded.

. . TRBJ2-3 TRBV4-2 CASSQDLGGTDTQYF TGTGCCAGCAGCCAAGATCTGGGGGGCACAGATACGCAGTATTTT
once . TRBJ1-1 TRBV27 CASSLMPDIWNTEAFF TGTGCCAGCAGTTTAATGCCGGACATTTGGAACACTGAAGCTTTCTTT
. TRBD1 TRBJ1-3 TRBV2 CASSSDREDGNTIYF TGTGCCAGCAGCAGCGACAGGGAGGATGGAAACACCATATATTTT
. . TRBJ2-1 TRBV13 CASSLGTRGPGAEQFF TGTGCCAGCAGCTTAGGCACGAGGGGCCCCGGGGCTGAGCAGTTCTTC
. . TRBJ1-1 TRBV7-3 CASSFSETNTEAFF TGTGCCAGCAGCTTTTCGGAGACGAACACTGAAGCTTTCTTT
. . TRBJ1-2 TRBV5-6 CASSLEDISFGYTF TGTGCCAGCAGCTTGGAGGACATATCATTTGGCTACACCTTC
. . TRBJ2-1 TRBV20-1 CSAGNRDEQFF TGCAGTGCTGGGAACAGGGATGAGCAGTTCTTC
. TRBD2 TRBJ2-1 TRBV29-1 CSVVSGREFYNEQFF TGCAGCGTTGTTAGCGGGAGAGAATTCTACAATGAGCAGTTCTTC
once TRBD2 TRBJ2-2 TRBV28 CASAWRGGPNTGELFF TGTGCCAGCGCCTGGCGGGGGGGTCCGAACACCGGGGAGCTGTTTTTT
. . TRBJ1-1 TRBV6-1 CASSEIGGRIEAFF TGTGCCAGCAGTGAAATTGGGGGGCGCATTGAAGCTTTCTTT
. . TRBJ2-5 TRBV21-1 CASSRGLAGGGETQYF TGTGCCAGCAGCAGGGGACTAGCGGGTGGTGGGGAGACCCAGTACTTC
. . TRBJ1-2 TRBV7-2 CASSTNGQANYGYTF TGTGCCAGCAGCACAAATGGACAAGCTAACTATGGCTACACCTTC
. TRBD1 TRBJ2-7 TRBV11-3 CASSLDRGYSLDSYEQYF TGTGCCAGCAGCTTGGACAGGGGCTATTCCTTGGATTCCTACGAGCAGTACTTC
. . TRBJ1-4 TRBV7-9 CASSLAVYDSSNEKLFF TGTGCCAGCAGCTTAGCGGTCTACGACAGCAGTAATGAAAAACTGTTTTTT
few . TRBJ2-1 TRBV5-1 CASSSAGSSYNEQFF TGCGCCAGCAGCTCCGCGGGGAGCTCCTACAATGAGCAGTTCTTC
. TRBD2 TRBJ2-1 TRBV7-2 CASRRNPRDYYNEQFF TGTGCCAGCAGGCGTAACCCCCGGGACTACTACAATGAGCAGTTCTTC
. . TRBJ2-2 TRBV4-3 CASSQDYSNTGELFF TGCGCCAGCAGCCAAGACTACTCGAACACCGGGGAGCTGTTTTTT
. TRBD1 TRBJ2-7 TRBV28 CASSTGTGAVYEQYF TGTGCCAGCAGTACCGGGACAGGGGCAGTGTACGAGCAGTACTTC
many . TRBJ2-1 TRBV6-2/TRBV6-3 CASSFQHEGGNEQFF TGTGCCAGCAGTTTTCAGCACGAGGGGGGGAATGAGCAGTTCTTC
once TRBD1 TRBJ1-1 TRBV10-3 CAISGDRGEVTEAFF TGTGCCATCAGCGGGGACAGGGGCGAGGTTACTGAAGCTTTCTTT
. . TRBJ1-2 TRBV19 CASSPGQIKSYGYTF TGTGCCAGTAGCCCGGGGCAGATTAAATCGTATGGCTACACCTTC
. . TRBJ1-5 TRBV6-1 CASSVEDPFTGGNQPQHF TGTGCCAGCAGTGTAGAGGACCCCTTTACAGGCGGCAATCAGCCCCAGCATTTT
. . TRBJ1-2 TRBV28 CASRLRPNYGYTF TGTGCCAGCAGACTAAGGCCTAACTATGGCTACACCTTC
. TRBD1 TRBJ2-5 TRBV7-2 CASSLTTGGRCQETQYF TGTGCCAGCAGCTTAACGACAGGGGGCAGGTGTCAAGAGACCCAGTACTTC
. TRBD1 TRBJ2-4 TRBV2 CASGPDRGAKNIQYF TGTGCCAGCGGACCCGACAGGGGAGCCAAAAACATTCAGTACTTC
. . TRBJ1-5 TRBV28 CASKQGGNQPQHF TGTGCCAGCAAGCAGGGAGGCAATCAGCCCCAGCATTTT
. . TRBJ1-1 TRBV15 CATSRDLWGWGTEAFF TGTGCCACCAGCAGAGATTTATGGGGCTGGGGCACTGAAGCTTTCTTT
. . TRBJ2-5 TRBV5-4 CASSLWLQETQYF TGTGCCAGCAGCCTCTGGCTCCAAGAGACCCAGTACTTC
. . TRBJ2-3 TRBV10-3 CAISEGLSSNTQYF TGTGCCATCAGTGAGGGACTTTCCTCAAATACGCAGTATTTT
. TRBD1 TRBJ2-5 TRBV5-1 CASSHGTGQETQYF TGCGCCAGCAGCCACGGGACAGGACAAGAGACCCAGTACTTC
. TRBD1 TRBJ1-2 TRBV5-1 CASSSDGTGEEDGYTF TGCGCCAGCAGCTCGGACGGGACAGGGGAAGAAGATGGCTACACCTTC
. . TRBJ1-3 TRBV3-1/TRBV3-2 CASSQEGYSGNTIYF TGTGCCAGCAGCCAGGAGGGGTACTCTGGAAACACCATATATTTT
. . TRBJ2-7 TRBV28 CASRRGTYEQYF TGTGCCAGCAGACGAGGTACCTACGAGCAGTACTTC